There are many counts of the clone carrying this T cell receptor beta chain. Each sorted subset replicate got 200 ng genomic DNA, tens of thousands of genomes. Methods used by the authors: Junction-only immunoSEQ data arrived without quality scores, meaning filtering differed. Profiling relied on immunoSEQ multiplex PCR, and the TCRdb table lists in-frame clones only, not all of them. The V and J calls and clone size come from that table; D and trimming were worked out from the DNA. Among about a million clones listed, approximately 75% were seen once. This entry is derived from a study of shared clonotypes between healthy human individuals. This CDR3 region has 14 residues. Germline V lookup: CDR1 SGHDN, CDR2 FVKESK. Trimming cost V 4 bases and J 0 bases, with 7 bases left between them.

This receptor was identified in a man aged 18 to 30 in good health. Some clones in this sample may be carry-over from other donors' samples. The rearrangement uses TRBV14 and TRBJ1-3; D is unresolved. Material for sequencing was memory CD4+ T cells from PBMCs. Subset meaning: CD45RA-negative fraction. In DNA, the CDR3 is TGTGCCAGCAGCCCTTCAAGCTCTGGAAACACCATATATTTT. It yields the protein CASSPSSSGNTIYF.